Sequencing of this T cell receptor (beta chain) was carried out in a study of response to subunit inactivated influenza vaccine. Study conclusions and caveats: Every seasonal influenza vaccination brings in few new T cells, the authors suggested.

Only a few counts were recorded for this clonotype. Antigen unknown. TCRdb reprocessed the RT-PCR reads with MiXCR, giving one entry per CDR3 protein. Of roughly 290,000 distinct CDR3 sequences in the sample, 20% to 25% were seen once. The CDR3 sequence is 15 residues long. Germline lookup yields CDR1 SGHTA and CDR2 FQGNSA. Trimming removed 0 bases at V and 12 bases at J, with 17 bases between. This specimen consisted of PBMCs from blood, obtained less than 22 months after vaccination. The rearrangement links TRBV7-2 to TRBJ2-2; D gene uncertain. The clonotype was recovered from a man in his fifties or sixties who received an inactivated influenza vaccine. This CDR3 is CASSLAVTQAGQLFF. DNA for the CDR3: TGTGCCAGCAGCTTAGCAGTAACGCAGGCTGGGCAGCTGTTTTTT.